This T cell receptor beta chain was recovered during a study of cytomegalovirus exposure and HLA in healthy donors. Findings of the study overall: Prior analysis indicated that the majority of TCR beta V segments exhibited productivity approximately 90% or approximately 30% of the time.

The PCR was carried out with 60 Vbeta primers and 13 Jbeta primers. Clones were sequenced by immunoSEQ multiplex PCR, and TCRdb holds only the in-frame ones, with some missing. Altogether roughly 100,000 clones are present, approximately 71% being singletons, with the ten largest covering around a tenth. Germline V CDR1 and CDR2: SQVTM, ANQGSEA. This CDR3 has 14 amino acids. Healthy bone marrow donors made up the donors. On this clone itself: Its target is unknown.

The rearrangement uses TRBV29-1 and TRBJ2-5, with a weak D call TRBD1 (6 bases). Near its end, the DNA agrees better with TRBJ2-7, so the J call may be wrong. The sequence came from a male donor in good health and CMV-seropositive. Sequencing was carried out using PBMCs. The CDR3 coding sequence is TGCAGCGTTTCTACTGACAGGAATTCCTACGAGCAGTACTTC. Protein product: CSVSTDRNSYEQYF.